A selection of T cell receptor beta chains follows, all from one sample in a study of cytomegalovirus exposure and HLA in healthy donors. Assay: immunoSEQ multiplex PCR; the TCRdb copy retains only in-frame clones and omits some. The sample includes under 200,000 clones, 81% of them seen just once. Material for sequencing was PBMCs. These receptors came from a man aged 50-59 years in good health and CMV-seronegative. The CDR3 runs from the conserved cysteine through the conserved F or W. The D gene is left open where the match is weak. Only some rows state a clone size, as once, few, many or a class for expanded clones.

j_gene,v_gene,abundance,d_gene,CDR3aa,CDR3nt
TRBJ2-5,TRBV6-5,-,-,CASSYAHKETQYF,TGTGCCAGCAGTTACGCACACAAAGAGACCCAGTACTTC
TRBJ2-1,TRBV29-1,-,TRBD2,CSVGRTSGWDNEQFF,TGCAGCGTTGGACGTACTAGCGGGTGGGACAATGAGCAGTTCTTC
TRBJ2-1,TRBV5-1,-,-,CASSLAAASYNEQFF,TGCGCCAGCAGCTTGGCCGCGGCCTCCTACAATGAGCAGTTCTTC
TRBJ2-7,TRBV7-4,-,-,CASIPAGLYSYEQYF,TGTGCCAGCATACCCGCGGGCCTATACTCCTACGAGCAGTACTTC
TRBJ2-3,TRBV7-2,-,-,CASSLMGRRGGTDTQYF,TGTGCCAGCAGCTTGATGGGTCGGCGGGGCGGCACAGATACGCAGTATTTT
TRBJ2-5,TRBV7-7,-,TRBD2,CAGICGGTILVTQYF,TGTGCCGGAATTTGCGGGGGAACGATATTGGTGACCCAGTACTTC
TRBJ2-7,TRBV4-3,-,TRBD1,CASSQDGTGKYEQYF,TGCGCCAGCAGCCAAGACGGGACAGGGAAATACGAGCAGTACTTC
TRBJ2-7,TRBV6-5,-,-,CASSEWGSGYEQYF,TGTGCCAGCAGTGAATGGGGAAGCGGCTACGAGCAGTACTTC
TRBJ1-4,TRBV6-6,-,-,CASSGYRATNEKLFF,TGTGCCAGCAGTGGCTACAGGGCAACTAATGAAAAACTGTTTTTT
TRBJ2-7,TRBV5-1,once,TRBD2,CASSFDSGAYEQYF,TGCGCCAGCAGCTTCGATAGCGGGGCCTACGAGCAGTACTTC
TRBJ2-5,TRBV11-2,-,TRBD2,CASSLEASGETQYF,TGTGCCAGCAGCTTAGAAGCTAGCGGGGAGACCCAGTACTTC
TRBJ2-3,TRBV5-4,-,-,CASSLYPRDTQYF,TGTGCCAGCAGCTTATATCCCCGAGATACGCAGTATTTT
TRBJ1-5,TRBV18,-,TRBD1,CASSTDRGPQPQHF,TGTGCCAGCTCAACGGACAGGGGGCCTCAGCCCCAGCATTTT
TRBJ1-2,TRBV6-5,-,-,CASSEGNYGYTF,TGTGCCAGCAGTGAGGGAAACTATGGCTACACCTTC
TRBJ1-5,TRBV19,-,-,CASSMLSGNNQPQHF,TGTGCCAGTAGTATGCTGTCCGGGAACAATCAGCCCCAGCATTTT
TRBJ1-1,TRBV5-1,-,TRBD1,CASSSSGQLNTEAFF,TGCGCCAGCAGCTCATCGGGACAGCTGAACACTGAAGCTTTCTTT
TRBJ1-2,TRBV6-5,-,-,CASSSGSGNNYGYTF,TGTGCCAGCAGCTCCGGGTCAGGGAATAACTATGGCTACACCTTC
TRBJ1-2,TRBV7-2,-,-,CASSLYTPNYGYTF,TGTGCCAGCAGCTTATATACACCTAACTATGGCTACACCTTC
TRBJ1-5,TRBV4-1,-,TRBD1,CASSPGQGPQPQHF,TGCGCCAGCAGCCCCGGACAGGGCCCCCAGCCCCAGCATTTT
TRBJ2-3,TRBV11-1,-,TRBD2,CASSLLAGATDTQYF,TGTGCCAGCAGCTTACTAGCGGGGGCCACAGATACGCAGTATTTT
TRBJ2-2,TRBV4-1,few,TRBD1,CASSLTDNRGTGELFF,TGCGCCAGCAGCCTAACCGATAACAGGGGGACCGGGGAGCTGTTTTTT
TRBJ2-2,TRBV4-1,-,TRBD2,CASSQRAGENTGELFF,TGCGCCAGCAGCCAACGAGCGGGGGAGAACACCGGGGAGCTGTTTTTT
TRBJ2-2,TRBV7-9,-,-,CASSFWGGAGTGELFF,TGTGCCAGCAGCTTTTGGGGGGGCGCCGGCACCGGGGAGCTGTTTTTT
TRBJ1-1,TRBV27,-,-,CASSLGLLNTEAFF,TGTGCCAGCAGTTTGGGGCTTTTGAACACTGAAGCTTTCTTT
TRBJ1-1,TRBV29-1,-,TRBD1,CSVDRENTEAFF,TGCAGCGTCGACAGGGAAAACACTGAAGCTTTCTTT
TRBJ2-1,TRBV29-1,-,TRBD2,CSVENPQRGGDEQFF,TGCAGCGTTGAAAACCCCCAGCGGGGGGGCGATGAGCAGTTCTTC
TRBJ1-1,TRBV19,-,TRBD1,CASSIVSTGLGGTEAFF,TGTGCCAGTAGTATAGTATCGACAGGGCTCGGAGGCACTGAAGCTTTCTTT
TRBJ2-5,TRBV18,once,-,CASSPTRQETQYF,TGTGCCAGCTCACCGACACGGCAAGAGACCCAGTACTTC
TRBJ1-2,TRBV19,-,-,CASSITLGADGYTF,TGTGCCAGTAGTATAACTCTGGGGGCGGATGGCTACACCTTC
TRBJ2-3,TRBV7-3,-,TRBD2,CASSVTSGGLSTQYF,TGTGCCAGCAGCGTGACTAGCGGGGGGCTTAGTACGCAGTATTTT
TRBJ2-7,TRBV7-2,once,TRBD2,CASSLGGLAGAYEQYF,TGTGCCAGCAGCTTAGGGGGACTAGCGGGGGCCTACGAGCAGTACTTC
TRBJ1-2,TRBV19,-,-,CASSNRQDYGYTF,TGTGCCAGTAGTAACCGACAGGACTATGGCTACACCTTC
TRBJ1-5,TRBV19,-,-,CASSEHDQPQHF,TGTGCCAGTAGTGAACATGATCAGCCCCAGCATTTT
TRBJ1-1,TRBV6-5,-,-,CASSVLTENTEAFF,TGTGCCAGCAGCGTTCTAACAGAGAACACTGAAGCTTTCTTT
TRBJ1-1,TRBV21-1,-,-,CASSRQGKRSNTEAFF,TGTGCCAGCAGCAGGCAGGGGAAAAGATCGAACACTGAAGCTTTCTTT
TRBJ2-7,TRBV27,few,-,CASTQQGAHEQYF,TGTGCCAGCACACAACAGGGAGCACACGAGCAGTACTTC
TRBJ1-3,TRBV15,once,-,CATSRDRVSGNTIYF,TGTGCCACCAGCAGAGACAGGGTTTCCGGAAACACCATATATTTT
TRBJ2-7,TRBV18,-,-,CASSRDNSYEQYF,TGTGCCAGCAGCCGGGACAACTCCTACGAGCAGTACTTC
TRBJ2-5,TRBV5-1,-,TRBD1,CASGFQGAEETQYF,TGCGCCAGCGGATTCCAGGGGGCTGAGGAGACCCAGTACTTC
TRBJ1-5,TRBV6-1,-,-,CAGKRQVSNQPQHF,TGTGCCGGGAAGAGACAGGTTAGCAATCAGCCCCAGCATTTT
TRBJ2-3,TRBV29-1,-,-,CSVRVSLQDTQYF,TGCAGCGTCCGGGTCTCTTTACAAGATACGCAGTATTTT
TRBJ2-1,TRBV7-2,-,TRBD2,CASSPPGLASGGQFF,TGTGCCAGCAGCCCACCGGGACTAGCTTCGGGGGGGCAGTTCTTC
TRBJ2-1,TRBV7-9,-,TRBD1,CASSPRDRHGEQFF,TGTGCCAGCAGCCCCCGGGACAGACACGGTGAGCAGTTCTTC
TRBJ2-2,TRBV2,-,TRBD1,CASRTGGLLSTGELFF,TGTGCCAGCAGGACAGGGGGCCTATTGTCCACCGGGGAGCTGTTTTTT
TRBJ1-3,TRBV6-4,-,TRBD1,CASSNLITGGGNTIYF,TGTGCCAGCAGTAACTTAATAACAGGGGGTGGAAACACCATATATTTT
TRBJ2-2,TRBV27,-,-,CASSLSSLELSAGELFF,TGTGCCAGCAGTTTATCGTCGCTAGAGCTCTCGGCCGGGGAGCTGTTTTTT
TRBJ2-5,TRBV9,-,TRBD2,CASSASVAGGRETQYF,TGTGCCAGCAGCGCCTCCGTCGCGGGGGGGCGAGAGACCCAGTACTTC
TRBJ1-2,TRBV6-5,-,-,CASSYRQTYGYTF,TGTGCCAGCAGTTACAGGCAGACTTATGGCTACACCTTC
TRBJ1-5,TRBV6-5,once,TRBD1,CASSYSRTGGQPQHF,TGTGCCAGCAGTTACTCACGAACAGGGGGTCAGCCCCAGCATTTT
TRBJ2-7,TRBV27,-,TRBD1,CASSGDRASYEQYF,TGTGCCAGCAGCGGGGACAGGGCGTCCTACGAGCAGTACTTC
TRBJ1-6,TRBV19,-,-,CASTVPGQGGSPLHF,TGTGCCAGTACTGTGCCGGGGCAGGGAGGTTCACCCCTCCACTTT
TRBJ1-6,TRBV5-6,-,TRBD1,CASSRTGISPLHF,TGTGCCAGCTCACGGACAGGGATTTCACCCCTCCACTTT
TRBJ1-5,TRBV10-3,-,-,CAIRQGVNQPQHF,TGTGCCATCAGACAGGGAGTCAATCAGCCCCAGCATTTT
TRBJ1-2,TRBV2,few,TRBD1,CASRGGQIYGYTF,TGTGCCAGCAGGGGGGGACAGATCTATGGCTACACCTTC
TRBJ1-4,TRBV6-5,-,-,CASSYSGGQGEKLFF,TGTGCCAGCAGTTACTCGGGGGGGCAGGGAGAAAAACTGTTTTTT
TRBJ2-1,TRBV7-8,-,TRBD2,CASSLERGTRKQFF,TGTGCCAGCAGCTTAGAGCGGGGGACCAGGAAGCAGTTCTTC
TRBJ1-4,TRBV10-3,-,TRBD1,CAISDGQAATNEKLFF,TGTGCCATCAGTGATGGACAGGCCGCAACTAATGAAAAACTGTTTTTT